A single count supports the clone carrying this T cell receptor beta chain. The data were obtained in a study of blood T cell repertoires in COVID-19. Study summary: COVID-19 samples from acute and convalescent phases originated in the United States, Italy and Spain. The cDNA or gDNA used as material had been derived from T cells, B-cell-depleted T cells, or PBMCs.

The CDR3 has 12 amino acids. Germline V gives CDR1 SQVTM, CDR2 ANQGSEA. The V gene end was trimmed by 7 bases and the J gene end by 7 bases; junction bases not matched to a gene: 4. Using immunoSEQ multiplex PCR, the repertoire was profiled, and TCRdb retains in-frame clones only, with some absent. Of more than 100,000 clones listed, about 90% are singletons. The sequenced material came from peripheral blood. The sequence came from a human donor in a cohort sampled during active COVID-19. The chain uses TRBV29-1 and TRBJ2-1, with 10 nucleotides matching TRBD1. The CDR3 loop is CSASGQGNEQFF. CDR3 DNA: TGCAGCGCCTCGGGACAGGGGAATGAGCAGTTCTTC.